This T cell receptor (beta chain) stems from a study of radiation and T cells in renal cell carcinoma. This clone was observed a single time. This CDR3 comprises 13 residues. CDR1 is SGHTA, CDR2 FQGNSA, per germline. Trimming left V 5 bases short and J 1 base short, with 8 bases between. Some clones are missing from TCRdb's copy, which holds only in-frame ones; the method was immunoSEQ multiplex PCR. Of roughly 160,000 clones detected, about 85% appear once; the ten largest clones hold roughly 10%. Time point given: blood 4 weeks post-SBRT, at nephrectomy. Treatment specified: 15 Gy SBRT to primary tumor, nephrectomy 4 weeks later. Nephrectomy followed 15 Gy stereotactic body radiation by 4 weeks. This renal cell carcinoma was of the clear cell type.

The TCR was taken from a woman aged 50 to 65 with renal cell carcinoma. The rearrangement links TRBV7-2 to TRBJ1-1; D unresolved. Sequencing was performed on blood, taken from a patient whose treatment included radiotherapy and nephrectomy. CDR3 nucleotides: TGTGCCAGCAGCGAGATCGGGAACACTGAAGCTTTCTTT. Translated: CASSEIGNTEAFF.